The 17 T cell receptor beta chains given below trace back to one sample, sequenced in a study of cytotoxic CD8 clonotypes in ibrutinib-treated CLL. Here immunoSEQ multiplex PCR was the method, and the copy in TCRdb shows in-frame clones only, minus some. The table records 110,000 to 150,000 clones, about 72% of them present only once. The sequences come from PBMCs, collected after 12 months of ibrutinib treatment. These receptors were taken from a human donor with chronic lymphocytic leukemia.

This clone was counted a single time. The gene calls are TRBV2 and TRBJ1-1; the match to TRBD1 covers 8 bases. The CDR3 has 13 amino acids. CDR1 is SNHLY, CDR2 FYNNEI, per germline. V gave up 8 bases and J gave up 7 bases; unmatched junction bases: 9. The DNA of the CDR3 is TGTGCCAGCTTCGGACAGGGTCTGATTGAAGCTTTCTTT. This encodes CASFGQGLIEAFF.

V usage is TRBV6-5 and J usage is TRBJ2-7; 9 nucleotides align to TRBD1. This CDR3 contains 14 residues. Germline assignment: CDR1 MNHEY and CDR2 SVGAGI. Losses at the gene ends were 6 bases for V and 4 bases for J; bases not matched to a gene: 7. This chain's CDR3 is CASSAGTGKYEQYF. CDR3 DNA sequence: TGTGCCAGCAGCGCCGGGACAGGGAAATACGAGCAGTACTTC.

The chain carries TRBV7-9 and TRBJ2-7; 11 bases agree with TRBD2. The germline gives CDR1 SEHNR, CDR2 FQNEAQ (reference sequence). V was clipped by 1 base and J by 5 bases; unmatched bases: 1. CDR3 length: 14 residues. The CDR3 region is CASSLVAGGNEQYF. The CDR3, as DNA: TGTGCCAGCAGCTTAGTAGCGGGAGGGAACGAGCAGTACTTC.

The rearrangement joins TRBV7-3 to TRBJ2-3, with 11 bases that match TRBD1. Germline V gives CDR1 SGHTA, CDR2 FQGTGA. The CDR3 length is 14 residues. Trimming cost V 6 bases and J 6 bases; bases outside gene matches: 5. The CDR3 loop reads CASSRTGGWDTQYF. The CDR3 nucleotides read TGTGCCAGCAGTCGGACAGGGGGCTGGGATACGCAGTATTTT.

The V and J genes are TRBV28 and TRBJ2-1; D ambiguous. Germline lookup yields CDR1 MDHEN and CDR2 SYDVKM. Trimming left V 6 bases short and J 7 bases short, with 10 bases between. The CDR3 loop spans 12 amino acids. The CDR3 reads CASSLPVNEQFF. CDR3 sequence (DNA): TGTGCCAGCAGCCTTCCGGTAAATGAGCAGTTCTTC.

DNA for the CDR3: TGTGCCAGCAGCTCCCGGGACAGGGACAATGAGCAGTTCTTC. Amino acid sequence: CASSSRDRDNEQFF. The chain couples TRBV7-9 to TRBJ2-1, with TRBD1 matching over 9 bases. This CDR3 is 14 amino acids long. Trimming removed 4 bases from V and 5 bases from J; junction bases left unmatched: 3. Germline V gene lookup returns CDR1 SEHNR and CDR2 FQNEAQ (reference sequence).

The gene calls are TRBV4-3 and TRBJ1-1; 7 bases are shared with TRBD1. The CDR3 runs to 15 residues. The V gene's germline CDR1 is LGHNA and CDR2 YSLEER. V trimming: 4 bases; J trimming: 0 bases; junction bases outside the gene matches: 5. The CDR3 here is CASSRDREVNTEAFF. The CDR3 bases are TGCGCCAGCAGCCGAGACAGGGAAGTGAACACTGAAGCTTTCTTT.

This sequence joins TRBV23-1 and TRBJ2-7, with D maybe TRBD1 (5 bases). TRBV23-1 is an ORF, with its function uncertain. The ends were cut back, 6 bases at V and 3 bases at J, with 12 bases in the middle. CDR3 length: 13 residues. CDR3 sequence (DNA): TGCGCCAGCAGCATCGACAGTTTCTACGAGCAGTACTTC. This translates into CASSIDSFYEQYF.

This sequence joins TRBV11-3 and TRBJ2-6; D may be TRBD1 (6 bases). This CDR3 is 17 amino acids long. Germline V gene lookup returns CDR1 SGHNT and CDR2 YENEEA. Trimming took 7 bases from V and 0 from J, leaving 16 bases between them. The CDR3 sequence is CASTWTEPHSGANVLTF. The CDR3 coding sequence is TGTGCCAGCACCTGGACAGAGCCCCACTCTGGGGCCAACGTCCTGACTTTC.

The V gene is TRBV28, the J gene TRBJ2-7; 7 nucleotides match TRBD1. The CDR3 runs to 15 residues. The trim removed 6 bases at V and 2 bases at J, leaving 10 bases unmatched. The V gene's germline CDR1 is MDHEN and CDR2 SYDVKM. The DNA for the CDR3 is TGTGCCAGCAGCCTAACTAGGGGGCCCACCTACGAGCAGTACTTC. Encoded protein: CASSLTRGPTYEQYF.

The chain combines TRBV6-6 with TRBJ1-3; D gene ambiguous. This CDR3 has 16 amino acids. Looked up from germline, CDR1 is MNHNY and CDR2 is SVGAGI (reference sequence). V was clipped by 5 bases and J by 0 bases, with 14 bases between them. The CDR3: CASSTPRRSSGNTIYF. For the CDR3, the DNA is TGTGCCAGCAGTACGCCTCGACGGTCCTCTGGAAACACCATATATTTT.

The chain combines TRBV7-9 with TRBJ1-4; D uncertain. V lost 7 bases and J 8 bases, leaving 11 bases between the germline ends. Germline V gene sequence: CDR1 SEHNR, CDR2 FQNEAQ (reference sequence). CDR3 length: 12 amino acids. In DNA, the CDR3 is TGTGCCAGCACGGGAGCGGGGGAAAAACTGTTTTTT. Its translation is CASTGAGEKLFF.

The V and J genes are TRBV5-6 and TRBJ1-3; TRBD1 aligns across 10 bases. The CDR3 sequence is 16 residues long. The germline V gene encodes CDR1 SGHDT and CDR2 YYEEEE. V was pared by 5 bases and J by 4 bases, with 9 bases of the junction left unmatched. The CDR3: CASSVTGTGVGNTIYF. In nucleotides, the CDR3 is TGTGCCAGCAGTGTGACCGGGACAGGGGTCGGAAACACCATATATTTT.

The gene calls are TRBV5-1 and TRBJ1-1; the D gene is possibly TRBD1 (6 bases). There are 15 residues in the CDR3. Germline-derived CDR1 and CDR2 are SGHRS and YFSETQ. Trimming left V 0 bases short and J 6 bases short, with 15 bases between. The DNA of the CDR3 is TGCGCCAGCAGCTTGGTTGTGCAGGGGAGGGCTGAAGCTTTCTTT. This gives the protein CASSLVVQGRAEAFF.

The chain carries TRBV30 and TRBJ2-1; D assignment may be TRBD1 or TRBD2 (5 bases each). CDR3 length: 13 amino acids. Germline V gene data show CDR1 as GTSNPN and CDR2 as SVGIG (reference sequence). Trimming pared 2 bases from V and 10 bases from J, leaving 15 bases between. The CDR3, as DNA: TGTGCCTGGAGTAGGGGTGCCTGGGACGAGCAGTTCTTC. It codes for CAWSRGAWDEQFF.

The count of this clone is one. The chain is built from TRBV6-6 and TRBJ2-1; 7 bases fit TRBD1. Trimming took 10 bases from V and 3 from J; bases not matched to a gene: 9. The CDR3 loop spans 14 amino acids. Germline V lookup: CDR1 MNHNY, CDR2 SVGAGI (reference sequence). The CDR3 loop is CAISYRGFYNEQFF. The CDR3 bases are TGTGCCATCTCGTACAGGGGTTTCTACAATGAGCAGTTCTTC.

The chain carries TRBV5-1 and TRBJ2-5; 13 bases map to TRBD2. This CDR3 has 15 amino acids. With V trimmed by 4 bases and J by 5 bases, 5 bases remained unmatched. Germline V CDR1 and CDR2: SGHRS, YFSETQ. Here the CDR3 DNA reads TGCGCCAGCAGCCCGGGGACTAGCGGGGTTGAGACCCAGTACTTC. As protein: CASSPGTSGVETQYF. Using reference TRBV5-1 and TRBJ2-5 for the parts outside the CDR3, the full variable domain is KAGVTQTPRYLIKTRGQQVTLSCSPISGHRSVSWYQQTPGQGLQFLFEYFSETQRNKGNFPGRFSGRQFSNSRSEMNVSTLELGDSALYLCASSPGTSGVETQYFGPGTRLLVL.